A single sample gave rise to the 17 T cell receptor beta chains below, sequenced in a study of human T cells and chemical hapten exposure. The time point here: patch test 2, 6 weeks after DPC sensitization. As for treatment: therapeutic diphenylcyclopropenone sensitization with weekly scalp DPC. Using its own MiXCR run on the RACE reads, TCRdb lists one record per CDR3 protein. This repertoire shows around 50,000 distinct CDR3 sequences, over 9.5% found once; its top ten account for more than 1.5%. The specimen comprised whole blood, sampled in connection with sensitization to the hapten diphenylcyclopropenone (DPC). The receptors originated from a woman in her fifties or sixties with alopecia areata. Some clones in this sample may be carry-over from other donors' samples.

This sequence joins TRBV28 and TRBJ1-4; TRBD1 might be the D (6 bases). Trimming took off 5 bases at V and 8 bases at J, with 15 bases between the two ends. CDR3 length: 14 amino acids. CDR1 and CDR2 (germline): MDHEN, SYDVKM. The CDR3 DNA is TGTGCCAGCAGTCCCCCGGGGGCGCGGGAAAAACTGTTTTTT. It is translated as CASSPPGAREKLFF.

This clonotype was observed a few times. The V gene is TRBV29-1, the J gene TRBJ1-1, with D possibly matching TRBD1 (5 bases). Trimming removed 4 bases at V and 4 bases at J, with 16 bases between. This CDR3 has 14 amino acids. Germline V lookup: CDR1 SQVTM, CDR2 ANQGSEA. The CDR3 DNA follows: TGCAGCGTTGTTTGGCAGGGATGGTTCACTGAAGCTTTCTTT. Its translation is CSVVWQGWFTEAFF.

The gene calls are TRBV5-1 and TRBJ2-4; D ambiguous. Trimming shortened V by 0 bases and J by 4 bases, and 8 bases separated the two germline ends. This CDR3 comprises 14 residues. Per germline, CDR1 SGHRS and CDR2 YFSETQ. The CDR3 DNA follows: TGCGCCAGCAGCTTGGGGCCAGAGAAAAACATTCAGTACTTC. It codes for CASSLGPEKNIQYF.

This clonotype has more than one count but fewer than ten. The chain combines TRBV18 with TRBJ1-1; weak D call: TRBD1 (5 bases). CDR1 KGHSH and CDR2 LQKENI come from the germline V gene. The length of the CDR3 is 16 residues. Trimming removed 1 base at V and 1 base at J, with 13 bases between. The CDR3 DNA sequence: TGTGCCAGCTCACCACAGGGGCCACGCCCGAACACTGAAGCTTTCTTT. This sequence encodes CASSPQGPRPNTEAFF.

The V call is TRBV20-1, the J call TRBJ1-4, with D maybe TRBD1 (5 bases). CDR1 is DFQATT and CDR2 is SNEGSKA in the germline V gene (reference sequence). V was cut by 0 bases and J by 5 bases, with 16 bases left in between. The CDR3 sequence is 16 residues long. The CDR3, as DNA: TGCAGTGCTAGAGATCGTGTGAGGGGCCGGAATGAAAAACTGTTTTTT. Residues: CSARDRVRGRNEKLFF.

This clonotype has a count of ten or more. The chain combines TRBV3-1 with TRBJ2-5, with TRBD2 matching over 13 bases. The junction had 4 bases not matched to a gene; V was cut back by 4 bases and J by 5 bases. The CDR3 runs to 15 residues. The germline V gene encodes CDR1 LGHDT and CDR2 YNNKEL (reference sequence). The CDR3 protein is CASSPGLAGVETQYF. CDR3 bases: TGTGCCAGCAGCCCCGGACTAGCGGGAGTGGAGACCCAGTACTTC.

J is TRBJ2-1 and V is TRBV9; D gene uncertain. Deletions cut 0 bases from V and 7 bases from J, with 5 bases between. This CDR3 is 12 amino acids long. Germline CDR1 reads SGDLS; CDR2 reads YYNGEE. CDR3 in amino acids: CASSVEGNEQFF. The DNA of the CDR3 is TGTGCCAGCAGCGTAGAGGGTAATGAGCAGTTCTTC.

For this clonotype: The junction shows a germline mismatch at one end, possibly a read error. V usage is TRBV6-5 and J usage is TRBJ1-2; D gene uncertain. This CDR3 is 13 amino acids long. Germline V CDR1 and CDR2: MNHEY, SVGAGI. The CDR3, as DNA: TGTGCCAGCAGTTACTCGTTGCGGTATGGCTACATCTTC. The encoded protein is CASSYSLRYGYIF.

This clonotype has a count of ten or more. The chain employs TRBV6-6 and TRBJ1-2; D gene unclear. This CDR3 comprises 15 residues. The germline CDR1 and CDR2 sequences are MNHNY and SVGAGI (reference sequence). Trimming left V 0 bases short and J 4 bases short, with 12 bases between. CDR3 residues: CASSYSSVQLYGYTF. DNA for the CDR3: TGTGCCAGCAGTTACTCGTCAGTACAGCTCTATGGCTACACCTTC.

This clonotype came up many times. CDR3 in DNA: TGCGCCAGCAGCCAAGATCTAAAACAGGGGACTTATCAGCCCCAGCATTTT. This sequence encodes CASSQDLKQGTYQPQHF. The rearrangement joins TRBV4-3 to TRBJ1-5; 7 nucleotides align to TRBD1. Germline CDR1 reads LGHNA; CDR2 reads YSLEER. The CDR3 length is 17 residues. The ends lost 0 bases at V and 5 bases at J; junction bases unmatched: 10.

This chain uses TRBV29-1 with TRBJ2-7; tentative D call: TRBD2 (5 bases). Germline V CDR1 and CDR2: SQVTM, ANQGSEA. V was cut by 6 bases and J by 3 bases, with 12 bases left in between. This CDR3 is built from 12 residues. The CDR3 region has the DNA TGCAGCGTGGCTAGCACCGACTACGAGCAGTACTTC. It codes for CSVASTDYEQYF.

This clonotype was detected ten times or more. The chain combines TRBV18 with TRBJ1-6; 8 bases line up with TRBD1. This CDR3 has 14 residues. Germline CDR1 is KGHSH and CDR2 is LQKENI. The J segment lost 8 bases and the V segment lost 4 bases, leaving 4 bases of the junction unmatched. The DNA of the CDR3 is TGTGCCAGCTCACTGACAGGGGAGGATTCACCCCTCCACTTT. This sequence encodes CASSLTGEDSPLHF.

The chain joins TRBV6-2 or TRBV6-3 to TRBJ1-1; D call uncertain. Trimming took off 6 bases at V and 0 bases at J, with 11 bases between the two ends. The CDR3 is made up of 14 amino acids. Germline CDR1 and CDR2: MNHEY and SVGEGT. The CDR3 DNA reads TGTGCCAGCAGGGCCAGACCCATGAACACTGAAGCTTTCTTT. It is translated as CASRARPMNTEAFF.

The V call is TRBV7-6, the J call TRBJ2-3; TRBD2 agrees at 7 bases. The CDR3 has 14 residues. The V gene's germline CDR1 is SGHVS and CDR2 FNYEAQ. Trimming took 2 bases from V and 2 from J; bases not matched to a gene: 1. This CDR3 reads CASSLSGITDTQYF. The CDR3 region has the DNA TGTGCCAGCAGCTTAAGCGGGATCACAGATACGCAGTATTTT.

The chain is built from TRBV3-1 and TRBJ2-1; D uncertain. Germline assignment: CDR1 LGHDT and CDR2 YNNKEL (reference sequence). V gave up 3 bases and J gave up 7 bases, with 4 bases separating them. The CDR3 is made up of 11 amino acids. CDR3: CASSHLNEQFF. The CDR3 region has the DNA TGTGCCAGCAGCCATTTGAATGAGCAGTTCTTC.

This clonotype appeared many times. One end of the junction varies from germline; a read error may be responsible. The chain carries TRBV7-9 and TRBJ2-5, with TRBD1 matching over 7 bases. CDR3 length: 16 amino acids. Germline V gene lookup returns CDR1 SEHNR and CDR2 FQNEAQ (reference sequence). CDR3 sequence reads: CASSGPIRGHHETQYF. The CDR3 bases are TGTGCCAGCAGCGGGCCTATAAGGGGGCACCATGAGACCCAGTACTTC.

This clonotype was seen at least ten times. J is TRBJ1-6 and V is TRBV20-1; 8 bases fit TRBD1. In germline, CDR1 is DFQATT, CDR2 SNEGSKA (reference sequence). V lost 1 base to trimming and J lost 5 bases; unmatched junction nucleotides: 7. The length of the CDR3 is 16 residues. CDR3 nucleotides: TGCAGTGCTAGAGTTCAGGCGGGACAGGATAATTCACCCCTCCACTTT. Its translation is CSARVQAGQDNSPLHF.